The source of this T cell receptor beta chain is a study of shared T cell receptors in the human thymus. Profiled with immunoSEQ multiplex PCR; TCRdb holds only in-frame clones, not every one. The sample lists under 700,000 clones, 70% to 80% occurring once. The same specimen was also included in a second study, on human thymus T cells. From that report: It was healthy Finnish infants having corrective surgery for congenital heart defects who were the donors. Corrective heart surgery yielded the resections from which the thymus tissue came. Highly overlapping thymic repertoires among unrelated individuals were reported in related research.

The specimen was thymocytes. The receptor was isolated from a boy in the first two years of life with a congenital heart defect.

The CDR3 bases are TGCAGTGCTAGTAGTCAGCCCCAGCATTTT. Amino acids: CSASSQPQHF. The chain is built from TRBV20-1 and TRBJ1-5; D unresolved. This CDR3 is built from 10 residues. V dropped 3 bases and J dropped 6 bases, with 3 bases sitting between them. The V gene's germline CDR1 is DFQATT and CDR2 SNEGSKA (reference sequence).